Following are 6 T cell receptor beta chains from one sample sequenced in a study of cytomegalovirus exposure and HLA in healthy donors. PCR used 60 Vbeta primers and 13 Jbeta primers. The protocol was immunoSEQ multiplex PCR, while the TCRdb copy is restricted to in-frame clones and leaves out a portion. This sample's clone table lists about 160,000 clones. Material for sequencing was PBMCs. The receptors were gathered from a man aged 25 to 40 in good health and CMV-seronegative.

The chain uses TRBV5-4 and TRBJ1-1; 7 bases align to TRBD1. This CDR3 comprises 17 residues. CDR1 and CDR2 (germline): SGHNT, YYREEE (reference sequence). Unmatched junction bases numbered 13, after V lost 0 bases and J lost 5 bases. The CDR3 region has the DNA TGTGCCAGCAGCTTGGACCATGCAGGGGGGTATGGAACTGAAGCTTTCTTT. Protein sequence: CASSLDHAGGYGTEAFF.

The V and J genes are TRBV5-1 and TRBJ2-2; TRBD2 aligns across 7 bases. The V and J ends lost 2 bases and 3 bases, in that order; junction bases with no gene match: 16. The CDR3 length is 19 residues. Germline CDR1 reads SGHRS; CDR2 reads YFSETQ. CDR3 sequence (DNA): TGCGCCAGCAGCTTTGTGAAAGTAGCTCGGGGAGGGGACACCGGGGAGCTGTTTTTT. Amino acids: CASSFVKVARGGDTGELFF.

V usage is TRBV6-6 and J usage is TRBJ1-2, with a possible D match to TRBD1 (6 bases). Germline loops: CDR1 MNHNY, CDR2 SVGAGI (reference sequence). V dropped 5 bases and J dropped 4 bases, with 17 bases sitting between them. The CDR3 covers 15 residues. CDR3 in DNA: TGTGCCAGCAGTGACCTACCGGGACACCTCTATGGCTACACCTTC. This sequence encodes CASSDLPGHLYGYTF.

The genes are TRBV29-1 and TRBJ2-1, with 10 bases identical to TRBD1. CDR1 SQVTM and CDR2 ANQGSEA come from the germline V gene. The CDR3 length is 14 residues. Trimming took 6 bases from V and 8 from J; bases not matched to a gene: 10. CDR3 region: CSVESGTGDDEQFF. The CDR3 DNA reads TGCAGCGTCGAATCCGGGACAGGGGATGATGAGCAGTTCTTC.

The chain uses TRBV11-2 and TRBJ2-3; 7 bases fit TRBD1. This CDR3 has 13 residues. The junction had 2 bases not matched to a gene; V was cut back by 5 bases and J by 3 bases. Germline lookup yields CDR1 SGHAT and CDR2 FQNNGV. CDR3 in amino acids: CASSDRETDTQYF. The CDR3 DNA is TGTGCCAGCAGCGACAGGGAGACAGATACGCAGTATTTT.

The chain uses TRBV7-6 and TRBJ2-2; 8 bases line up with TRBD2. The CDR3 consists of 16 residues. Germline V gene sequence: CDR1 SGHVS, CDR2 FNYEAQ. Trimming took 1 base from V and 6 from J; bases not matched to a gene: 7. The DNA of the CDR3 is TGTGCCAGCAGCTTAGAAGGTAGCGGGACTGCCGGGGAGCTGTTTTTT. It specifies CASSLEGSGTAGELFF.